The 2 T cell receptor beta chains given below trace back to one sample, sequenced in a study of T cells in Graves' hyperthyroidism and ophthalmopathy. TCR beta CDR3 regions were amplified from RNA. When the TCR CDR3 underwent first-round RT-PCR, the HTBI primer set was used. TCRdb called the multiplex PCR reads again in MiXCR, with one record for every CDR3 protein. The data hold 600,000 to 650,000 distinct CDR3 sequences, with under 25% observed a single time. The sample was blood. The receptors shown here come from a young man with Graves' ophthalmopathy.

The gene calls are TRBV29-1 and TRBJ2-5, with 11 bases aligning to TRBD1. CDR1 and CDR2 (germline): SQVTM, ANQGSEA. Trimming cost V 7 bases and J 4 bases; bases outside gene matches: 8. The CDR3 sequence is 14 residues long. The CDR3 DNA is TGCAGCGCCTTTGGGGGGACAGGGGGAGAGACCCAGTACTTC. Translation gives CSAFGGTGGETQYF.

The table lists this clonotype with a few counts. J is TRBJ2-2 and V is TRBV5-1; D possibly corresponds to TRBD1 (6 bases). V was pared by 0 bases and J by 4 bases, with 13 bases between. CDR3 length: 16 residues. Germline-derived CDR1 and CDR2 are SGHRS and YFSETQ. In DNA form, the CDR3 reads TGCGCCAGCAGCTTGGACCCAGGGGTGAGCACCGGGGAGCTGTTTTTT. Its translation is CASSLDPGVSTGELFF.